The 29 T cell receptor beta chains reported below all come from one sample, sequenced in a study of beta chain features in type 1 diabetes. Their antigen targets remain unknown. General observations from the study: A moderate, significant TCRB CDR3 shortening appeared in type 1 diabetes across four CD4+ subsets.

Reverse transcribing all isolated RNA meant expressed TCRB transcripts were sequenced. Assay used: immunoSEQ multiplex PCR; TCRdb lists only in-frame clones, some missing. The sample has fewer than 400,000 clones, about a tenth seen once. Sample: central memory CD4+ T cells from blood. These receptors all stem from a young man with type 1 diabetes.

This clone was seen more than once but under ten times. The rearrangement uses TRBV7-9 and TRBJ2-5; 9 bases line up with TRBD2. J lost 1 base, V lost 0 bases, and 3 bases had no gene match. CDR3 length: 16 residues. CDR1 is SEHNR, CDR2 FQNEAQ, per germline (reference sequence). CDR3 nucleotide sequence: TGTGCCAGCAGCTTAGCGAGCGGGGGGCGCCAAGAGACCCAGTACTTC. Its protein product is CASSLASGGRQETQYF.

This clone came up many times. This chain joins TRBV4-3 and TRBJ2-1, with no clear D. V gave up 4 bases and J gave up 9 bases, with 16 bases separating them. The CDR3 length is 14 residues. Germline V lookup: CDR1 LGHNA, CDR2 YSLEER. The CDR3 coding sequence is TGCGCCAGCAGCCCCTACGAAGGTGATGGTGAGCAGTTCTTC. This sequence encodes CASSPYEGDGEQFF.

This chain links TRBV29-1 with TRBJ2-7; D possibly corresponds to TRBD1 (5 bases). CDR1 is SQVTM, CDR2 ANQGSEA, per germline. The CDR3 runs 12 residues. Trimming removed 3 bases at V and 2 bases at J, with 8 bases between. CDR3 amino acids: CSVEAGPYEQYF. Here the CDR3 DNA reads TGCAGCGTTGAGGCAGGGCCCTACGAGCAGTACTTC.

Here the CDR3 DNA reads TGTGCCAGCAGTCAGGAACAGGGGGGATCTTCTAACTATGGCTACACCTTC. It is translated as CASSQEQGGSSNYGYTF. The J gene is TRBJ1-2, the V gene TRBV28; the match to TRBD1 covers 8 bases. J gave up 0 bases and V 5 bases, and 11 bases lay outside the gene matches. Per germline, CDR1 MDHEN and CDR2 SYDVKM. The CDR3 contains 17 residues.

Only a few counts were recorded for this clone. The chain is built from TRBV7-2 and TRBJ2-1; TRBD2 matches 9 bases. The CDR3 sequence is 16 residues long. In germline, CDR1 is SGHTA, CDR2 FQGNSA. Losses at the gene ends were 5 bases for V and 2 bases for J; bases not matched to a gene: 7. This CDR3 reads CASSPSRGGAYNEQFF. The CDR3, as DNA: TGTGCCAGCAGCCCTTCCCGCGGGGGGGCCTACAATGAGCAGTTCTTC.

The rearrangement joins TRBV19 to TRBJ2-5; 8 nucleotides align to TRBD1. V lost 9 bases, J lost 3 bases, and 6 bases stayed unmatched. The germline gives CDR1 LNHDA, CDR2 SQIVND (reference sequence). There are 13 residues in the CDR3. CDR3 sequence (DNA): TGTGCCAGGGACAGGGTCAGAGAAGAGACCCAGTACTTC. This sequence encodes CARDRVREETQYF.

In its sample, this clone was seen a few times. The chain has TRBV2 and TRBJ2-3; 13 bases map to TRBD2. CDR3 length: 16 residues. J was trimmed by 6 bases and V by 4 bases; bases with no gene match: 7. The germline gives CDR1 SNHLY, CDR2 FYNNEI. The CDR3 sequence is CASSAQGLAGRDTQYF. CDR3 nucleotide sequence: TGTGCCAGCAGTGCGCAGGGACTAGCGGGGAGGGATACGCAGTATTTT. Using reference TRBV2 and TRBJ2-3 for the parts outside the CDR3, the full variable domain is EPEVTQTPSHQVTQMGQEVILRCVPISNHLYFYWYRQILGQKVEFLVSFYNNEISEKSEIFDDQFSVERPDGSNFTLKIRSTKLEDSAMYFCASSAQGLAGRDTQYFGPGTRLTVL.

The chain uses TRBV28 and TRBJ1-2; D gene uncertain. This CDR3 is built from 14 residues. CDR1 is MDHEN and CDR2 is SYDVKM in the germline V gene. Trimming shortened V by 0 bases and J by 7 bases, and 12 bases separated the two germline ends. This chain's CDR3 is CASSLWPGLVGYTF. In DNA, the CDR3 is TGTGCCAGCAGTTTATGGCCGGGTTTGGTTGGCTACACCTTC.

The V gene is TRBV6-1, the J gene TRBJ1-1; TRBD1 might be the D (5 bases). The CDR3 consists of 15 residues. Trimming removed 4 bases from V and 5 bases from J, with 17 bases in between. CDR1 is MNHNS and CDR2 is SASEGT in the germline V gene. As DNA, the CDR3 is TGTGCCAGCAGTGCCCACAGGAGCGGCAGAACTGAAGCTTTCTTT. It is translated as CASSAHRSGRTEAFF.

In DNA form, the CDR3 reads TGTGCCAGTAGTACGGACAGAAATAGCAATCAGCCCCAGCATTTT. Translated: CASSTDRNSNQPQHF. V and J are TRBV19 and TRBJ1-5, with D tentatively TRBD1 (6 bases). Germline V gene lookup returns CDR1 LNHDA and CDR2 SQIVND (reference sequence). Trimming pared 4 bases from V and 0 bases from J, leaving 10 bases between. This CDR3 spans 15 amino acids.

This clone occurred a few times. The V call is TRBV9, the J call TRBJ2-3; D ambiguous. This CDR3 has 12 residues. The germline CDR1 and CDR2 sequences are SGDLS and YYNGEE. Trimming took off 0 bases at V and 5 bases at J, with 4 bases between the two ends. The CDR3 protein is CASSVAGDTQYF. CDR3 sequence (DNA): TGTGCCAGCAGCGTAGCTGGAGATACGCAGTATTTT.

For the CDR3, the DNA is TGTGCCAGCAGTTTCACGGGAGGGGATGAAAAACTGTTTTTT. This codes for CASSFTGGDEKLFF. The chain employs TRBV11-2 and TRBJ1-4; maybe TRBD1 (5 bases). Germline V gene lookup returns CDR1 SGHAT and CDR2 FQNNGV. Deletions cut 6 bases from V and 6 bases from J, with 14 bases between. CDR3 length: 14 amino acids.

This clone was counted a few times. V gene TRBV6-5 combines with J gene TRBJ1-1, with TRBD1 matching 9 bases. This CDR3 contains 16 residues. Germline V gives CDR1 MNHEY, CDR2 SVGAGI. The ends lost 0 bases at V and 5 bases at J; junction bases unmatched: 7. CDR3: CASSYSMGQGGTEAFF. CDR3 in DNA: TGTGCCAGCAGTTACTCGATGGGACAGGGAGGTACTGAAGCTTTCTTT.

This chain uses TRBV20-1 with TRBJ2-7; TRBD2 matches 7 bases. The length of the CDR3 is 11 residues. Trimming removed 5 bases from V and 5 bases from J; junction bases left unmatched: 3. The germline CDR1 and CDR2 sequences are DFQATT and SNEGSKA (reference sequence). The CDR3, as DNA: TGCAGTGCTGCACTAGCGAACGAGCAGTACTTC. Translation: CSAALANEQYF.

This clone was observed a few times. The V call is TRBV7-9, the J call TRBJ2-5; no definite D call. Germline CDR1 and CDR2: SEHNR and FQNEAQ (reference sequence). The CDR3 consists of 13 residues. Trimming removed 5 bases at V and 1 base at J, with 8 bases between. The CDR3 spells CASSPSPQETQYF. In DNA form, the CDR3 reads TGTGCCAGCAGCCCGTCCCCCCAAGAGACCCAGTACTTC. The full variable domain, rest sourced from reference TRBV7-9 and TRBJ2-5, is DTGVSQNPRHKITKRGQNVTFRCDPISEHNRLYWYRQTLGQGPEFLTYFQNEAQLEKSRLLSDRFSAERPKGSFSTLEIQRTEQGDSAMYLCASSPSPQETQYFGPGTRLLVL.

This clone was observed a handful of times. The V call is TRBV15, the J call TRBJ2-2; D call uncertain. CDR1 is LNHNV and CDR2 is YYDKDF in the germline V gene (reference sequence). V was pared by 0 bases and J by 2 bases, with 7 bases between. This CDR3 is 15 amino acids long. Here the CDR3 DNA reads TGTGCCACCAGCAGAGAGTCCCTAAACACCGGGGAGCTGTTTTTT. Translating gives CATSRESLNTGELFF. Full variable domain (missing parts from reference TRBV15 and TRBJ2-2): DAMVIQNPRYQVTQFGKPVTLSCSQTLNHNVMYWYQQKSSQAPKLLFHYYDKDFNNEADTPDNFQSRRPNTSFCFLDIRSPGLGDTAMYLCATSRESLNTGELFFGEGSRLTVL.

This clone was counted between two and nine times. The V gene is TRBV5-6, the J gene TRBJ2-3, with TRBD1 matching 7 bases. Trimming at V came to 0 bases and at J to 3 bases, leaving 4 bases not matched to a gene. This CDR3 is 15 amino acids long. Germline loops: CDR1 SGHDT, CDR2 YYEEEE. The CDR3: CASSLETQGTDTQYF. Written as DNA, the CDR3 is TGTGCCAGCAGCTTGGAAACACAGGGGACAGATACGCAGTATTTT.

This clone was counted between two and nine times. The same CDR3 arises from other DNA sequences in this sample as well. The chain links TRBV6-5 to TRBJ2-7; 12 bases line up with TRBD2. The V segment lost 6 bases and the J segment 1 base; nucleotides outside the gene matches: 4. In germline, CDR1 is MNHEY, CDR2 SVGAGI. The CDR3 consists of 15 residues. For the CDR3, the DNA is TGTGCCAGCAGGGGTACTAGCGGGGGGTCCTACGAGCAGTACTTC. Protein: CASRGTSGGSYEQYF.

This clone turned up a few times. The V and J genes are TRBV29-1 and TRBJ1-6, with 7 positions matching TRBD1. Germline lookup yields CDR1 SQVTM and CDR2 ANQGSEA. V lost 6 bases and J lost 6; bases outside the gene matches: 5. The CDR3 has 13 residues. The CDR3 DNA reads as TGCAGCGTACAGGGGCAGGGTAATTCACCCCTCCACTTT. Its protein is CSVQGQGNSPLHF.

The chain couples TRBV5-1 to TRBJ1-1; 7 nucleotides line up with TRBD1. This CDR3 spans 15 amino acids. Trimming took 7 bases from V and 5 from J; bases not matched to a gene: 14. The V gene's germline CDR1 is SGHRS and CDR2 YFSETQ. CDR3 bases: TGCGCCAGCTCTCCGGAAGGGGGCGGTTATACTGAAGCTTTCTTT. Its translation: CASSPEGGGYTEAFF.

The chain joins TRBV7-2 to TRBJ2-5, with 10 nucleotides matching TRBD1. The CDR3 sequence is 15 residues long. Losses at the gene ends were 5 bases for V and 7 bases for J; bases not matched to a gene: 10. Per the germline V gene, CDR1 is SGHTA and CDR2 is FQGNSA. As DNA, the CDR3 is TGTGCCAGCAGCCTGGGACAGGGGAATTTGGCGACCCAGTACTTC. Its protein product is CASSLGQGNLATQYF.

This clone came up a few times. The V call is TRBV7-9, the J call TRBJ2-5, with TRBD2 matching over 12 bases. Trimming took 5 bases from V and 6 from J; bases not matched to a gene: 4. The CDR3 is 14 residues long. Germline CDR1 and CDR2: SEHNR and FQNEAQ (reference sequence). CDR3 nucleotides: TGTGCCAGCAGCGCTAGCGGGGGGGCAAAGACCCAGTACTTC. Amino acid sequence: CASSASGGAKTQYF.

A few counts support this clone. Because the CDR3's place on the DNA is in doubt, the DNA is left out and the CDR3 is given as listed by TCRdb. The rearrangement joins TRBV21-1 to TRBJ2-7; TRBD1, the table's D call, was not compared with the DNA. TRBV21-1 is assigned pseudogene status. The CDR3 comprises 13 residues, both ends counted. The CDR3 spells CASWAGGTYEQYF.

The chain recombines TRBV29-1 with TRBJ2-1; weak D call: TRBD2 (7 bases). V was pared by 2 bases and J by 0 bases, with 17 bases between. The germline V gene encodes CDR1 SQVTM and CDR2 ANQGSEA. The CDR3 has 17 amino acids. The CDR3 protein is CSVEKARGGGSYNEQFF. DNA for the CDR3: TGCAGCGTTGAAAAGGCCCGCGGGGGCGGCTCCTACAATGAGCAGTTCTTC.

This clone was picked up a small number of times. The rearrangement joins TRBV6-1 to TRBJ2-7; TRBD2 matches at 8 bases. Trimming at V came to 3 bases and at J to 2 bases, leaving 6 bases not matched to a gene. The CDR3 is 15 residues long. Per the germline V gene, CDR1 is MNHNS and CDR2 is SASEGT. DNA for the CDR3: TGTGCCAGCAGTGACACTAGCGGTGTTACCTACGAGCAGTACTTC. It translates to CASSDTSGVTYEQYF.

Only a few counts were recorded for this clone. V is TRBV6-5 and J is TRBJ2-5; the D is unclear. V shed 5 bases and J shed 5 bases, with 9 bases lying between them. This CDR3 spans 12 amino acids. Germline-derived CDR1 and CDR2 are MNHEY and SVGAGI. This chain's CDR3 is CASSGLSETQYF. The CDR3 nucleotides are TGTGCCAGCAGTGGGCTATCGGAGACCCAGTACTTC.

For this clone: The same CDR3 arises from other DNA sequences in this sample as well. CDR3 bases: TGTGCCAGCAGTTACGGCACAGCTAGCACAGATACGCAGTATTTT. Translating gives CASSYGTASTDTQYF. The chain is built from TRBV6-5 and TRBJ2-3; D gene unclear. The germline V and J ends were trimmed by 2 bases and 0 bases, with 9 bases remaining between them. Germline values: CDR1 MNHEY, CDR2 SVGAGI. This CDR3 is built from 15 residues.

This clone was seen a handful of times. The CDR3 coding sequence is TGCGCCAGCAGCTCCGACAGTGAGCAGTTCTTC. Translated: CASSSDSEQFF. The V call is TRBV5-1, the J call TRBJ2-1, with a possible D match to TRBD1 (5 bases). There are 11 residues in the CDR3. Between the trimmed V and J ends, which lost 3 bases and 9 bases, there was a span of 7 bases. Germline V gene sequence: CDR1 SGHRS, CDR2 YFSETQ.

This sequence joins TRBV27 and TRBJ1-2; D unresolved. The length of the CDR3 is 13 residues. Germline CDR1 reads MNHEY; CDR2 reads SMNVEV (reference sequence). V lost 5 bases to trimming and J lost 1 base, with 8 bases between them. CDR3 coding DNA: TGTGCCAGCAGTCCGAGGAATAACTATGGCTACACCTTC. This encodes CASSPRNNYGYTF.